Below are 26 T cell receptor beta chains sequenced from a single sample in a study of response to subunit inactivated influenza vaccine. TCRdb fed the RT-PCR reads into MiXCR, producing one record per CDR3 protein. The sample has about 240,000 distinct CDR3 sequences, more than 10% seen once. The material was non-naive T cells sorted from PBMCs, obtained roughly 2 weeks before vaccination. These receptors all come from a man in his fifties or sixties who received an inactivated influenza vaccine.

The table lists this clonotype with a few counts. This rearrangement joins TRBV20-1 to TRBJ2-3; TRBD2 aligns across 9 bases. The CDR3 spans 14 residues. V lost 3 bases and J lost 3; bases outside the gene matches: 4. Germline V gives CDR1 DFQATT, CDR2 SNEGSKA (reference sequence). The CDR3 sequence: CSASVAGGTDTQYF. The DNA of the CDR3 is TGCAGTGCTAGCGTTGCGGGAGGGACAGATACGCAGTATTTT.

The rearrangement uses TRBV7-6 and TRBJ1-6, with D possibly being TRBD1 (5 bases). The CDR3 runs 16 residues. Trimming shortened V by 4 bases and J by 7 bases, and 17 bases separated the two germline ends. Germline V gene lookup returns CDR1 SGHVS and CDR2 FNYEAQ. Here the CDR3 DNA reads TGTGCCAGCAGCTCCCGCTTCAGGGAGCAGAATTCACCCCTCCACTTT. It encodes CASSSRFREQNSPLHF.

The chain carries TRBV15 and TRBJ2-1; D is undetermined. With 0 bases removed from V and 6 bases from J, the gap between germline ends came to 12 bases. Germline CDR1 is LNHNV and CDR2 is YYDKDF (reference sequence). This CDR3 has 15 residues. DNA for the CDR3: TGTGCCACCAGCAGAGATGGTAGCTTTGGCAATGAGCAGTTCTTC. Translation gives CATSRDGSFGNEQFF.

A word on this clonotype: One base away lies a much larger clone, so this may be a sequencing read error. The chain employs TRBV7-2 and TRBJ2-7, with TRBD1 identical over 12 bases. The germline gives CDR1 SGHTA, CDR2 FQGNSA. The CDR3 runs 15 residues. The V and J ends lost 10 bases and 9 bases, in that order; junction bases with no gene match: 16. The CDR3 nucleotides read TGTGCCATCACAACCGGCGGGACAGGGGGCGCCGTGCAGTACTTC. Translated, it gives CAITTGGTGGAVQYF.

The rearrangement joins TRBV20-1 to TRBJ2-5, with D unresolved. Trimming cost V 0 bases and J 5 bases, with 10 bases left between them. The CDR3 covers 13 residues. Germline CDR1 DFQATT, CDR2 SNEGSKA (reference sequence). The CDR3 coding sequence is TGCAGTGCTAGAGAGATAGGGCCCGAGACCCAGTACTTC. Translation: CSAREIGPETQYF.

This clonotype was found a few times. The chain uses TRBV7-9 and TRBJ1-1; D uncertain. The germline CDR1 and CDR2 sequences are SEHNR and FQNEAQ (reference sequence). The CDR3 has 15 residues. V lost 4 bases to trimming and J lost 5 bases, with 17 bases between them. As DNA, the CDR3 is TGTGCCAGCAGCTCATCTGGAGTGGGGAGAACTGAAGCTTTCTTT. Translation: CASSSSGVGRTEAFF. Complete variable domain (other parts from reference TRBV7-9 and TRBJ1-1): DTGVSQNPRHKITKRGQNVTFRCDPISEHNRLYWYRQTLGQGPEFLTYFQNEAQLEKSRLLSDRFSAERPKGSFSTLEIQRTEQGDSAMYLCASSSSGVGRTEAFFGQGTRLTVV.

With respect to this clonotype: A much larger clone differs from this one at a single base, so this may be a read error. CDR3 sequence reads: CASSIGRWSYEQYF. DNA of the CDR3: TGTGCCAGCAGTATAGGCAGGTGGTCCTACGAGCAGTACTTC. The V gene is TRBV27, the J gene TRBJ2-7; no clear D. The V end was cut by 5 bases, the J end by 1 base, with 12 bases between. Germline V gene lookup returns CDR1 MNHEY and CDR2 SMNVEV (reference sequence). The CDR3 has 14 residues.

Points on this clonotype: Its ends do not fully match the called genes, so a read error is possible. The CDR3 protein is CASSYRRLAGLAKIIQYF. For the CDR3, the DNA is TGTGCCAGCAGTTACCGGCGACTAGCGGGTTTAGCCAAAATCATTCAGTACTTC. The rearrangement links TRBV6-2 or TRBV6-3 to TRBJ2-4; 10 bases agree with TRBD2. From germline, CDR1 is MNHEY and CDR2 SVGEGT. CDR3 size: 18 residues.

V gene TRBV15 combines with J gene TRBJ2-6; D perhaps matches TRBD2 (6 bases). This CDR3 has 19 amino acids. CDR1 and CDR2 from the germline V gene are LNHNV and YYDKDF (reference sequence). V lost 3 bases and J 1 base, leaving 19 bases between the germline ends. The CDR3 sequence: CATSSWVSRRASGANVLTF. The CDR3 DNA reads as TGTGCCACCAGCAGTTGGGTTAGCAGGAGGGCTTCTGGGGCCAACGTCCTGACTTTC.

This clonotype was observed at least ten times. This chain connects TRBV12-3 or TRBV12-4 to TRBJ2-5; D is uncertain. The CDR3 is made up of 14 amino acids. Deletions cut 0 bases from V and 3 bases from J, with 8 bases between. The CDR3 protein is CASSLAGSEETQYF. CDR3 DNA: TGTGCCAGCAGTTTAGCCGGCAGCGAAGAGACCCAGTACTTC.

The J gene is TRBJ1-5, the V gene TRBV20-1; TRBD1 aligns across 10 bases. The CDR3 totals 15 residues. J gave up 7 bases and V 5 bases, and 11 bases lay outside the gene matches. From germline, CDR1 is DFQATT and CDR2 SNEGSKA (reference sequence). Written as DNA, the CDR3 is TGCAGTGCTTCGGACAGGGGGGGAATGGGGCAGCCCCAGCATTTT. Protein: CSASDRGGMGQPQHF.

The sample holds many counts of this clonotype. The V gene is TRBV29-1, the J gene TRBJ2-7; D unclear. Germline V gene lookup returns CDR1 SQVTM and CDR2 ANQGSEA. The length of the CDR3 is 12 residues. Between the trimmed V and J ends, which lost 7 bases and 2 bases, there was a span of 12 bases. For the CDR3, the DNA is TGCAGCGCTGCGGACGCCACCTACGAGCAGTACTTC. This gives the protein CSAADATYEQYF.

This clonotype was seen a few times. The chain has TRBV5-1 and TRBJ1-3; D possibly corresponds to TRBD1 (5 bases). The CDR3 has 16 residues. Germline V gene lookup returns CDR1 SGHRS and CDR2 YFSETQ. Trimming pared 0 bases from V and 2 bases from J, leaving 12 bases between. The CDR3 loop is CASSLEWGGTGNTIYF. DNA for the CDR3: TGCGCCAGCAGCTTGGAGTGGGGGGGTACTGGAAACACCATATATTTT. Using reference TRBV5-1 and TRBJ1-3 for the parts outside the CDR3, the full variable domain is KAGVTQTPRYLIKTRGQQVTLSCSPISGHRSVSWYQQTPGQGLQFLFEYFSETQRNKGNFPGRFSGRQFSNSRSEMNVSTLELGDSALYLCASSLEWGGTGNTIYFGEGSWLTVV.

As DNA, the CDR3 is TGTGCCAGCAGTTACTCTAACCGTAACCAAGAGACCCAGTACTTC. Protein sequence: CASSYSNRNQETQYF. The rearrangement uses TRBV6-5 and TRBJ2-5; D not resolved. V was pared by 0 bases and J by 0 bases, with 8 bases between. The germline V gene encodes CDR1 MNHEY and CDR2 SVGAGI. The CDR3 spans 15 residues.

For this clonotype: With a much larger clone just one base away, this may be a read error. J is TRBJ2-1 and V is TRBV2; 14 nucleotides align to TRBD2. CDR3 size: 17 residues. CDR1 and CDR2 (germline): SNHLY, FYNNEI. V trimming: 2 bases; J trimming: 12 bases; junction bases outside the gene matches: 12. The chain's CDR3 is CASSESGGTSGGIVQFF. In nucleotides, the CDR3 is TGTGCCAGCAGTGAATCGGGCGGGACTAGCGGGGGAATTGTGCAGTTCTTC.

This clonotype was detected many times. The chain joins TRBV7-9 to TRBJ1-1; 7 nucleotides line up with TRBD1. Germline-derived CDR1 and CDR2 are SEHNR and FQNEAQ (reference sequence). CDR3 length: 17 residues. J was trimmed by 2 bases and V by 1 base; bases with no gene match: 10. The CDR3 DNA reads as TGTGCCAGCAGCTTAGATTTAGGGGGCAGGGGTAACACTGAAGCTTTCTTT. Translated, it gives CASSLDLGGRGNTEAFF.

This chain connects TRBV29-1 to TRBJ2-1, with 9 positions matching TRBD1. The ends lost 3 bases at V and 9 bases at J; junction bases unmatched: 15. The CDR3 has 16 residues. Germline-derived CDR1 and CDR2 are SQVTM and ANQGSEA. This CDR3 reads CSVEPTDRGSIGEQFF. In DNA form, the CDR3 reads TGCAGCGTTGAGCCGACAGACAGGGGGTCTATCGGTGAGCAGTTCTTC.

This clonotype was picked up a small number of times. The V call is TRBV20-1, the J call TRBJ2-1, with 7 bases that match TRBD2. The CDR3 has 16 amino acids. V was clipped by 2 bases and J by 1 base; unmatched bases: 8. The V gene's germline CDR1 is DFQATT and CDR2 SNEGSKA (reference sequence). Here the CDR3 DNA reads TGCAGTGCTAGATCGACTAGCTCGGGGTCCTACAATGAGCAGTTCTTC. Translation: CSARSTSSGSYNEQFF.

This clonotype was seen only a few times. This chain uses TRBV7-9 with TRBJ2-1, with D possibly TRBD1 on 6 matching bases. This CDR3 region has 11 residues. V was clipped by 7 bases and J by 6 bases, with 7 bases between them. In germline, CDR1 is SEHNR, CDR2 FQNEAQ (reference sequence). The CDR3 DNA reads TGTGCCAGCACCAGGGGCAATGAGCAGTTCTTC. It codes for CASTRGNEQFF.

This clonotype has at least ten counts. The rearrangement uses TRBV27 and TRBJ1-1, with D possibly matching TRBD1 (6 bases). The CDR3 covers 14 residues. From germline, CDR1 is MNHEY and CDR2 SMNVEV (reference sequence). V was clipped by 5 bases and J by 0 bases, with 10 bases between them. This chain's CDR3 is CASSPTGLNTEAFF. CDR3 nucleotides: TGTGCCAGCAGTCCCACAGGGTTGAACACTGAAGCTTTCTTT.

This clonotype was found many times. This chain links TRBV11-3 with TRBJ2-1, with 8 bases identical to TRBD2. V shed 1 base, J shed 7 bases, and the junction held 6 bases outside the gene matches. The CDR3 length is 15 residues. Germline values: CDR1 SGHNT, CDR2 YENEEA. CDR3 region: CASSLAGGPGNEQFF. Written as DNA, the CDR3 is TGTGCCAGCAGCTTAGCGGGAGGGCCGGGGAATGAGCAGTTCTTC.

Only a few counts were recorded for this clonotype. The chain is built from TRBV5-1 and TRBJ2-5, with TRBD2 matching over 11 bases. CDR1 is SGHRS and CDR2 is YFSETQ in the germline V gene. The CDR3 spans 16 residues. Trimming removed 4 bases from V and 6 bases from J; junction bases left unmatched: 11. The CDR3 nucleotides read TGCGCCAGCAGCCTAACCGGGACTAGCGGTACTCAGACCCAGTACTTC. Residues: CASSLTGTSGTQTQYF.

This clonotype has at least ten counts. The chain has TRBV6-1 and TRBJ1-1; 8 nucleotides match TRBD1. The CDR3 extends over 15 amino acids. The trim removed 8 bases at V and 2 bases at J, leaving 10 bases unmatched. CDR1 and CDR2 (germline): MNHNS, SASEGT. CDR3 in amino acids: CASGNRGTVNTEAFF. The CDR3 DNA sequence: TGTGCCAGCGGGAACAGGGGGACCGTAAACACTGAAGCTTTCTTT.

This clonotype was observed many times. V gene TRBV11-2 combines with J gene TRBJ1-1, with D possibly TRBD1 on 5 matching bases. V lost 4 bases, J lost 3 bases, and 12 bases lay in between. The CDR3 runs 14 residues. Germline V lookup: CDR1 SGHAT, CDR2 FQNNGV. The CDR3 loop is CASSWGPSDTEAFF. The CDR3 nucleotides read TGTGCCAGCAGCTGGGGCCCCTCTGACACTGAAGCTTTCTTT.

This clonotype was seen repeatedly, ten times or more. This chain links TRBV6-6 with TRBJ1-1; a possible D gene is TRBD1 (5 bases). V gave up 2 bases and J gave up 5 bases, with 9 bases separating them. The germline CDR1 and CDR2 sequences are MNHNY and SVGAGI (reference sequence). The CDR3 has 13 residues. CDR3: CASSYLRETEAFF. CDR3 nucleotides: TGTGCCAGCAGTTACCTCAGGGAGACTGAAGCTTTCTTT.

The CDR3 DNA sequence: TGCAGTGCTAGACCCCCCCAGAGGACTAGCGGGAGGAGGAGAGAGACCCAGTACTTC. Amino acids: CSARPPQRTSGRRRETQYF. V usage is TRBV20-1 and J usage is TRBJ2-5; 14 positions agree with TRBD2. V shed 2 bases and J 4 bases; nucleotides not matched to a gene: 15. The CDR3 is made up of 19 amino acids. The germline gives CDR1 DFQATT, CDR2 SNEGSKA (reference sequence).